This T cell receptor beta chain was profiled in a study of CD8 T cells in Susac syndrome. Study-wide context: Sequenced Susac syndrome patients included over five with active disease and fewer than 10 who were in remission. Treatment status at blood draw for the Susac syndrome patients was therapy-naive, corticosteroids, or intravenous immunoglobulin alone.

The V end was cut by 6 bases, the J end by 7 bases, with 7 bases between. The CDR3 is made up of 11 amino acids. Germline values: CDR1 SGHTS, CDR2 YDEGEE. It was with random hexamers that about 0.45 to 1 ug RNA was reverse transcribed. TCRdb called the immunoSEQ multiplex PCR reads again in MiXCR, with one record for every CDR3 protein. The table records some 180,000 distinct CDR3 sequences, roughly 94% of them present only once. Source material: CD4+ T cells from PBMCs. The clonotype comes from a human donor with Susac syndrome. The chain uses TRBV5-8 and TRBJ2-2; D gene ambiguous. CDR3 in amino acids: CASNRVGELFF. The CDR3 DNA sequence: TGTGCCAGCAATCGTGTCGGGGAGCTGTTTTTT.